These T cell receptor beta chains were read from a single sample in a study of sequential checkpoint blockade in melanoma. Method: immunoSEQ multiplex PCR; TCRdb's copy keeps in-frame clones and lacks some. The table shows approximately 34,000 clones, with roughly 86% occurring only once. The sequencing here drew on CD8+ T cells sorted from blood (inferred from file names), taken from a patient given nivolumab and ipilimumab in sequence. These receptors came from a human donor with melanoma. CDR3s include the opening cysteine and the closing phenylalanine or tryptophan. A D gene is named only where the DNA matches it firmly. Size values are once, few and many counts, or a class for expanded clones, and some rows have none.

J gene: TRBJ2-7; V gene: TRBV7-2; D gene: TRBD2; clone size: -; CDR3 protein: CASSQGLAGPAYEQYF; CDR3 DNA: TGTGCCAGCAGCCAGGGACTAGCGGGGCCCGCCTACGAGCAGTACTTC
J gene: TRBJ1-1; V gene: TRBV30; D gene: TRBD1; clone size: -; CDR3 protein: CAWTSYRDRGEAFF; CDR3 DNA: TGTGCCTGGACCTCTTACCGGGACAGGGGTGAAGCTTTCTTT
J gene: TRBJ2-1; V gene: TRBV27; D gene: TRBD2; clone size: -; CDR3 protein: CASNLLAGGGNEQFF; CDR3 DNA: TGTGCCAGCAACCTGCTAGCGGGAGGGGGCAATGAGCAGTTCTTC
J gene: TRBJ2-7; V gene: TRBV9; D gene: TRBD1; clone size: -; CDR3 protein: CASSATGASSYEQYF; CDR3 DNA: TGTGCCAGCAGCGCAACAGGGGCCAGCTCCTACGAGCAGTACTTC
J gene: TRBJ2-2; V gene: TRBV4-2; D gene: -; clone size: -; CDR3 protein: CASSQDHYSNTGELFF; CDR3 DNA: TGTGCCAGCAGCCAAGATCACTATTCGAACACCGGGGAGCTGTTTTTT
J gene: TRBJ1-2; V gene: TRBV6-4; D gene: -; clone size: once; CDR3 protein: CASSDGPGRGHYGYTF; CDR3 DNA: TGTGCCAGCAGTGACGGGCCCGGGAGGGGCCATTATGGCTACACCTTC
J gene: TRBJ1-1; V gene: TRBV6-5; D gene: -; clone size: -; CDR3 protein: CASSYGGGEAFF; CDR3 DNA: TGTGCCAGCAGTTACGGGGGCGGTGAAGCTTTCTTT
J gene: TRBJ2-1; V gene: TRBV2; D gene: TRBD2; clone size: -; CDR3 protein: CASSSTSARDEQFF; CDR3 DNA: TGTGCCAGCAGTTCAACTAGCGCCAGGGATGAGCAGTTCTTC
J gene: TRBJ1-1; V gene: TRBV29-1; D gene: -; clone size: -; CDR3 protein: CSVEGGQPFF; CDR3 DNA: TGCAGCGTTGAAGGAGGACAGCCTTTCTTT
J gene: TRBJ2-1; V gene: TRBV11-2; D gene: -; clone size: -; CDR3 protein: CASSLDGHEQFF; CDR3 DNA: TGTGCCAGCAGCTTAGATGGGCATGAGCAGTTCTTC
J gene: TRBJ1-5; V gene: TRBV7-6; D gene: TRBD1; clone size: -; CDR3 protein: CASSLGDSPARPQHF; CDR3 DNA: TGTGCCAGCAGCTTAGGGGACAGCCCCGCGAGGCCCCAGCATTTT
J gene: TRBJ1-1; V gene: TRBV19; D gene: TRBD1; clone size: -; CDR3 protein: CASSPDRVTEAFF; CDR3 DNA: TGTGCCAGTAGTCCCGACAGGGTCACTGAAGCTTTCTTT
J gene: TRBJ1-1; V gene: TRBV14; D gene: -; clone size: -; CDR3 protein: CASSHGGSRGTEAFF; CDR3 DNA: TGTGCCAGCAGCCACGGCGGTAGTCGTGGCACTGAAGCTTTCTTT
J gene: TRBJ2-4; V gene: TRBV15; D gene: -; clone size: -; CDR3 protein: CATRQDLAKNIQYF; CDR3 DNA: TGTGCCACGCGACAGGACCTAGCCAAAAACATTCAGTACTTC
J gene: TRBJ1-2; V gene: TRBV19; D gene: -; clone size: -; CDR3 protein: CASPLQGRDYGYTF; CDR3 DNA: TGTGCCAGTCCCCTACAGGGACGGGACTATGGCTACACCTTC
J gene: TRBJ1-2; V gene: TRBV5-6; D gene: TRBD1; clone size: -; CDR3 protein: CASSPGTGNNYGYTF; CDR3 DNA: TGTGCCAGCAGCCCTGGGACAGGGAATAACTATGGCTACACCTTC
J gene: TRBJ2-3; V gene: TRBV7-2; D gene: TRBD2; clone size: once; CDR3 protein: CASSLPIAGGTDTQYF; CDR3 DNA: TGTGCCAGCAGCCTACCAATAGCGGGCGGCACAGATACGCAGTATTTT
J gene: TRBJ2-7; V gene: TRBV11-2; D gene: -; clone size: -; CDR3 protein: CASSVHFGRDSYEQYF; CDR3 DNA: TGTGCCAGCAGCGTACATTTTGGGCGGGATTCCTACGAGCAGTACTTC
J gene: TRBJ2-7; V gene: TRBV10-1; D gene: -; clone size: -; CDR3 protein: CASSETQAYEQYF; CDR3 DNA: TGCGCCAGCAGTGAGACCCAGGCCTACGAGCAGTACTTC
J gene: TRBJ2-5; V gene: TRBV29-1; D gene: -; clone size: -; CDR3 protein: CSVEDARLPGEQYF; CDR3 DNA: TGCAGCGTTGAAGATGCGAGGCTACCCGGTGAGCAGTACTTC
J gene: TRBJ2-7; V gene: TRBV19; D gene: -; clone size: few; CDR3 protein: CASSPLDGNHYEQYF; CDR3 DNA: TGTGCCAGTAGTCCTCTGGACGGGAACCACTACGAGCAGTACTTC
J gene: TRBJ2-7; V gene: TRBV29-1; D gene: TRBD2; clone size: -; CDR3 protein: CSVTPGLAGVNEQYF; CDR3 DNA: TGCAGCGTTACCCCGGGACTAGCGGGAGTAAACGAGCAGTACTTC
J gene: TRBJ2-3; V gene: TRBV27; D gene: TRBD1; clone size: -; CDR3 protein: CASSDRGNTQYF; CDR3 DNA: TGTGCCAGCAGTGACAGGGGAAATACGCAGTATTTT
J gene: TRBJ2-2; V gene: TRBV28; D gene: -; clone size: -; CDR3 protein: CASSRGTGELFF; CDR3 DNA: TGTGCCAGCAGCAGGGGAACCGGGGAGCTGTTTTTT
J gene: TRBJ2-7; V gene: TRBV15; D gene: TRBD1; clone size: -; CDR3 protein: CATSRPQGAKEQYF; CDR3 DNA: TGTGCCACCAGCAGACCCCAGGGGGCGAAAGAGCAGTACTTC
J gene: TRBJ2-2; V gene: TRBV2; D gene: -; clone size: -; CDR3 protein: CATGAQGATGELFF; CDR3 DNA: TGTGCCACTGGGGCCCAGGGCGCAACCGGGGAGCTGTTTTTT
J gene: TRBJ1-1; V gene: TRBV27; D gene: TRBD1; clone size: -; CDR3 protein: CASSFGTGVSEAFF; CDR3 DNA: TGTGCCAGCAGTTTCGGGACAGGGGTATCCGAAGCTTTCTTT
J gene: TRBJ2-7; V gene: TRBV28; D gene: TRBD2; clone size: -; CDR3 protein: CASSLREGYYEQYF; CDR3 DNA: TGTGCCAGCAGTTTGCGGGAGGGTTACTACGAGCAGTACTTC
J gene: TRBJ2-1; V gene: TRBV4-1; D gene: TRBD2; clone size: -; CDR3 protein: CASSLLAGGTNEQFF; CDR3 DNA: TGCGCCAGCAGCCTACTAGCGGGAGGAACAAATGAGCAGTTCTTC
J gene: TRBJ1-3; V gene: TRBV7-9; D gene: -; clone size: -; CDR3 protein: CASSLARAGSGNTIYF; CDR3 DNA: TGTGCCAGCAGCTTAGCGCGGGCGGGGTCTGGAAACACCATATATTTT
J gene: TRBJ2-7; V gene: TRBV7-9; D gene: TRBD2; clone size: -; CDR3 protein: CASSTLGSSGRAHEQYF; CDR3 DNA: TGTGCCAGCAGCACTTTGGGGTCTAGCGGGAGGGCTCACGAGCAGTACTTC
J gene: TRBJ1-1; V gene: TRBV7-2; D gene: -; clone size: -; CDR3 protein: CASSPKLGQNTEAFF; CDR3 DNA: TGTGCCAGCAGTCCCAAGTTGGGGCAGAACACTGAAGCTTTCTTT
J gene: TRBJ1-1; V gene: TRBV19; D gene: -; clone size: -; CDR3 protein: CASSIEAGLNTEAFF; CDR3 DNA: TGTGCCAGTAGTATAGAAGCAGGGCTGAACACTGAAGCTTTCTTT
J gene: TRBJ2-7; V gene: TRBV27; D gene: TRBD1; clone size: -; CDR3 protein: CASSLSAGQGAWGEQYF; CDR3 DNA: TGTGCCAGCAGTTTATCTGCGGGACAGGGGGCCTGGGGGGAGCAGTACTTC
J gene: TRBJ2-3; V gene: TRBV27; D gene: -; clone size: -; CDR3 protein: CASSLSPLSPSTDTQYF; CDR3 DNA: TGTGCCAGCAGTTTATCGCCGCTATCACCAAGCACAGATACGCAGTATTTT
J gene: TRBJ2-7; V gene: TRBV5-1; D gene: -; clone size: -; CDR3 protein: CASSLTGQGYEQYF; CDR3 DNA: TGCGCCAGCAGCTTGACGGGCCAGGGGTACGAGCAGTACTTC
J gene: TRBJ2-1; V gene: TRBV9; D gene: -; clone size: -; CDR3 protein: CASSGTEYEQFF; CDR3 DNA: TGTGCCAGCAGCGGGACAGAATATGAGCAGTTCTTC
J gene: TRBJ2-7; V gene: TRBV6-1; D gene: TRBD1; clone size: -; CDR3 protein: CASSGGTGAYEQYF; CDR3 DNA: TGTGCCAGCAGTGGGGGGACAGGAGCCTACGAGCAGTACTTC
J gene: TRBJ2-1; V gene: TRBV28; D gene: -; clone size: -; CDR3 protein: CASSLRGLRGNEQFF; CDR3 DNA: TGTGCCAGCAGTCTAAGGGGGCTTCGGGGGAATGAGCAGTTCTTC
J gene: TRBJ1-4; V gene: TRBV9; D gene: TRBD1; clone size: -; CDR3 protein: CASSGGTGAGEKLFF; CDR3 DNA: TGTGCCAGCAGCGGCGGGACAGGGGCGGGTGAAAAACTGTTTTTT
J gene: TRBJ2-7; V gene: TRBV29-1; D gene: TRBD1; clone size: -; CDR3 protein: CSVEDGGPGQGAAEQYF; CDR3 DNA: TGCAGCGTTGAAGACGGGGGGCCGGGACAGGGGGCGGCCGAGCAGTACTTC